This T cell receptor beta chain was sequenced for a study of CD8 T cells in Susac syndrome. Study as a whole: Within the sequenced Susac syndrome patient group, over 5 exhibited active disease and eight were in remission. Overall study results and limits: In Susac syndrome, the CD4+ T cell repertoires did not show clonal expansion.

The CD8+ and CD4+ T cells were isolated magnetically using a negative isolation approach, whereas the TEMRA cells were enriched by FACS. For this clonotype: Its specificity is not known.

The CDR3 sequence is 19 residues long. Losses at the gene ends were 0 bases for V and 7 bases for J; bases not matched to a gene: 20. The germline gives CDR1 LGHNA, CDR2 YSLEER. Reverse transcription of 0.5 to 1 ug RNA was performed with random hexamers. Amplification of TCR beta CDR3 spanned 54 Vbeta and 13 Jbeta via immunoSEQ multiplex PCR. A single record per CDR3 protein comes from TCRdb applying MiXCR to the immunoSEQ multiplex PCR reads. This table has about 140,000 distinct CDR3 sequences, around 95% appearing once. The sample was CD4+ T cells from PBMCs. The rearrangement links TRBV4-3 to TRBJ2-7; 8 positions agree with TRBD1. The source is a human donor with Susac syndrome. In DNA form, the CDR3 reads TGCGCCAGCAGCCAAGAAGGCAACCACCTAACTCAGGGGGCGAGTGAGCAGTACTTC. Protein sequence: CASSQEGNHLTQGASEQYF.